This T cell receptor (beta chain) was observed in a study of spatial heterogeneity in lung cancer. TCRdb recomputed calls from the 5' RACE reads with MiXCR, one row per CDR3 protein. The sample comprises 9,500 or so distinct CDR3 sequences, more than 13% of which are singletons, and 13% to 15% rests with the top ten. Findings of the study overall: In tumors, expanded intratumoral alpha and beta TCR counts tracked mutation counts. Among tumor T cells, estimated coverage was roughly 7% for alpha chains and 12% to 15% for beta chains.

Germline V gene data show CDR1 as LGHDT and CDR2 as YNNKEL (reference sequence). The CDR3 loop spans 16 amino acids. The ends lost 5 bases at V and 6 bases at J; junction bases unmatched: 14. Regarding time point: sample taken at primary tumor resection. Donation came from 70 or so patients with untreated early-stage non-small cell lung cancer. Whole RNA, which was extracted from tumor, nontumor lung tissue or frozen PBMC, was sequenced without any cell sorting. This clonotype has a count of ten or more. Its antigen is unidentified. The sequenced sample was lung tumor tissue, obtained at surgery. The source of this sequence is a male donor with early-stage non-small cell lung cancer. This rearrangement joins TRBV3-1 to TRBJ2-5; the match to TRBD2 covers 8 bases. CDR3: CASSGQRELSLKTQYF. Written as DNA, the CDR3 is TGTGCCAGCAGCGGGCAGCGGGAGTTAAGTCTGAAGACCCAGTACTTC.